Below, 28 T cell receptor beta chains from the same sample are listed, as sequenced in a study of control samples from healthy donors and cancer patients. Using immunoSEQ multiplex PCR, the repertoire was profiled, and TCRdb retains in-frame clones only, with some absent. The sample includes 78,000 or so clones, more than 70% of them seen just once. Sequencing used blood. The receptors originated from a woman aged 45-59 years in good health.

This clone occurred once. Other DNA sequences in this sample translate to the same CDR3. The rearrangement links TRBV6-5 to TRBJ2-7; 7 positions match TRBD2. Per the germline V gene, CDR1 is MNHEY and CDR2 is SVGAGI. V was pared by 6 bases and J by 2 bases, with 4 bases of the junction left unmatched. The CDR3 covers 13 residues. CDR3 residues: CASSRGLAYEQYF. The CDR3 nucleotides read TGTGCCAGCAGCCGCGGACTAGCCTACGAGCAGTACTTC.

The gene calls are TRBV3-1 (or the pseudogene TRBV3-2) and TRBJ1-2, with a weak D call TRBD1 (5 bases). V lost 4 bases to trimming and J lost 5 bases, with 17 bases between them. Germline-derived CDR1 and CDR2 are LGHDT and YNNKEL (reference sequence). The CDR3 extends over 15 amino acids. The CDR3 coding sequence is TGTGCCAGCAGCCCCGGGAGCAGAGGGGAGTATGGCTACACCTTC. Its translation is CASSPGSRGEYGYTF.

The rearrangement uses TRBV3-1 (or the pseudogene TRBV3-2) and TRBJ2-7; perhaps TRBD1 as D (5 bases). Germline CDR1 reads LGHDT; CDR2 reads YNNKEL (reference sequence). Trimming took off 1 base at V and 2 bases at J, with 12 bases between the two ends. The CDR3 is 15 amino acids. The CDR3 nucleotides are TGTGCCAGCAGCCAAGCTCCAGGGCCCCCCTACGAGCAGTACTTC. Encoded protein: CASSQAPGPPYEQYF.

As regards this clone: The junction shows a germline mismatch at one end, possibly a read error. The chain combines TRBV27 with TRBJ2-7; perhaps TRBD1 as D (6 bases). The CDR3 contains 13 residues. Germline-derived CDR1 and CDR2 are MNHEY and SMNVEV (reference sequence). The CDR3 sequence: CASSRGQPYGQYF. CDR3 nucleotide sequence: TGTGCCAGCAGCCGTGGACAGCCTTACGGGCAGTACTTC.

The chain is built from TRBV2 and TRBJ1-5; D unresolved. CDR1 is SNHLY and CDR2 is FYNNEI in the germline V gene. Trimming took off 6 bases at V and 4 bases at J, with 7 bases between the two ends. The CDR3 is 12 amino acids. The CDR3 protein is CASSFGNQPQHF. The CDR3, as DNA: TGTGCCAGCAGCTTCGGGAATCAGCCCCAGCATTTT.

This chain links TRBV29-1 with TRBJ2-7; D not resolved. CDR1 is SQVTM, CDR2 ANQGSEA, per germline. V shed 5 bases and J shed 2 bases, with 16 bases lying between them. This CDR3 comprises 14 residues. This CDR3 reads CSVLVRGRPYEQYF. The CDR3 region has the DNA TGCAGCGTTCTGGTGCGTGGACGGCCCTACGAGCAGTACTTC.

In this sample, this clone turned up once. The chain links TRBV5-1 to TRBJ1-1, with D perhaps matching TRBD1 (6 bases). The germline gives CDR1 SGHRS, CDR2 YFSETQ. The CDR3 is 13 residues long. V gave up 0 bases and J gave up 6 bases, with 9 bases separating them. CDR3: CASSLVQGAEAFF. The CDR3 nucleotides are TGCGCCAGCAGCTTGGTACAGGGTGCTGAAGCTTTCTTT.

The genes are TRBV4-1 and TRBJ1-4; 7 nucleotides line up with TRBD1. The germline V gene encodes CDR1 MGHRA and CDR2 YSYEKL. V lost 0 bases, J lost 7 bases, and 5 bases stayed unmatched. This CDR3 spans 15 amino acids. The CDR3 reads CASSQDTGVIEKLFF. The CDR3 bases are TGCGCCAGCAGCCAAGATACAGGGGTAATTGAAAAACTGTTTTTT.

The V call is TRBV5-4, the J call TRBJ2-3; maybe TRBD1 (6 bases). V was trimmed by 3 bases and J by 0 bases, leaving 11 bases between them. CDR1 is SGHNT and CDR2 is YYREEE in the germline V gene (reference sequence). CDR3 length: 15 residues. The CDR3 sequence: CASSSGTRSTDTQYF. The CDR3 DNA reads TGTGCCAGCAGCTCCGGGACACGCAGCACAGATACGCAGTATTTT.

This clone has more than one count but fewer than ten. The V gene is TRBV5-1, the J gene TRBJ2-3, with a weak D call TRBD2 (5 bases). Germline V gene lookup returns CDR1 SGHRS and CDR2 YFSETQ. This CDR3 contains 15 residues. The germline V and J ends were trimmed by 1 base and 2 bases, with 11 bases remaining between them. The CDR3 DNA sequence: TGCGCCAGCAGCTTGTATTCGGGGTCCACAGATACGCAGTATTTT. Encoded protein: CASSLYSGSTDTQYF.

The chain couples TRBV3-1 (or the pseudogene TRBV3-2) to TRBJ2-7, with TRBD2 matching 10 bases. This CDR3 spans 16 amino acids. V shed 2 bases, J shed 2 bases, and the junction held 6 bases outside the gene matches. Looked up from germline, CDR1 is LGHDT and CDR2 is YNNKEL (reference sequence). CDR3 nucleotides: TGTGCCAGCAGCCAACAGAGCGGGGGGGGGCCCTACGAGCAGTACTTC. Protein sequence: CASSQQSGGGPYEQYF.

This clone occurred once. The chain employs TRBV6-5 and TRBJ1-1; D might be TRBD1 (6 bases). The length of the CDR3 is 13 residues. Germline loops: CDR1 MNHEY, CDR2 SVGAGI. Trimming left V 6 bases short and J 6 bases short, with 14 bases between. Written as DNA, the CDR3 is TGTGCCAGCAGGATCACAGGGATAGCTGAAGCTTTCTTT. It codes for CASRITGIAEAFF.

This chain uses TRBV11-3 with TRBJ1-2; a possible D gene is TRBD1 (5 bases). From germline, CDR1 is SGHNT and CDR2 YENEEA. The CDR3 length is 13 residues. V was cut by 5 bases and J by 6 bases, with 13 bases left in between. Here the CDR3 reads CASSQGPGDGYTF. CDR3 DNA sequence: TGTGCCAGCAGCCAGGGACCGGGGGATGGCTACACCTTC. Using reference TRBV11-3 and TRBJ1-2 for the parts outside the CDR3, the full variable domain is EAGVVQSPRYKIIEKKQPVAFWCNPISGHNTLYWYLQNLGQGPELLIRYENEEAVDDSQLPKDRFSAERLKGVDSTLKIQPAELGDSAVYLCASSQGPGDGYTFGSGTRLTVV.

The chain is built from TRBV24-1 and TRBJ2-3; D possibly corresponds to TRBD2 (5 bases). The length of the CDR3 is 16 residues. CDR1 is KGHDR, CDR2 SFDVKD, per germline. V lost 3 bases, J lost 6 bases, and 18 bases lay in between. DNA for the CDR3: TGTGCCACCAGTGATATCGCCTCCAACGGGGTGGATACGCAGTATTTT. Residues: CATSDIASNGVDTQYF.

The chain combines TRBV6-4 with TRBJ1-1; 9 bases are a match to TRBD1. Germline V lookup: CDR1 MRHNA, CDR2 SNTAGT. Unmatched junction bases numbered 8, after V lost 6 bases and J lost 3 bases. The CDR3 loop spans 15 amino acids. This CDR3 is CASRNRGQSDTEAFF. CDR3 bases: TGTGCCAGCAGGAACAGGGGGCAATCCGACACTGAAGCTTTCTTT.

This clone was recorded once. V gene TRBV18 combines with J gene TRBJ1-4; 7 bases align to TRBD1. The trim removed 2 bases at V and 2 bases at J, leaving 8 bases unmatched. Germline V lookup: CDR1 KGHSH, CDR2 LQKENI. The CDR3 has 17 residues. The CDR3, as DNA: TGTGCCAGCTCACCAGCCAACAGGGGTCGGACTAATGAAAAACTGTTTTTT. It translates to CASSPANRGRTNEKLFF.

In nucleotides, the CDR3 is TGTGCCAGCAGTGGGAGGAGCTCTGGGGCCAACGTCCTGACTTTC. Protein: CASSGRSSGANVLTF. The chain recombines TRBV2 with TRBJ2-6; the D gene is possibly TRBD2 (5 bases). The CDR3 is 15 amino acids. Germline V lookup: CDR1 SNHLY, CDR2 FYNNEI. V was pared by 4 bases and J by 0 bases, with 7 bases between.

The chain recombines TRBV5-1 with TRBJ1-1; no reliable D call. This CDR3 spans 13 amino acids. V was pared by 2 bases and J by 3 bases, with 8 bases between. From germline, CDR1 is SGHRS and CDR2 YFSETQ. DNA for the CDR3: TGCGCCAGCAGCTTCTACGGGGACACTGAAGCTTTCTTT. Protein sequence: CASSFYGDTEAFF.

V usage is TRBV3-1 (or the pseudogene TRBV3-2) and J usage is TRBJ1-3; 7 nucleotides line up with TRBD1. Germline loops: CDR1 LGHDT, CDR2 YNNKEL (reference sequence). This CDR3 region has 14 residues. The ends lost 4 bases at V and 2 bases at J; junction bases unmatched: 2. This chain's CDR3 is CASSPQGAGNTIYF. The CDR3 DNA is TGTGCCAGCAGCCCTCAGGGGGCTGGAAACACCATATATTTT.

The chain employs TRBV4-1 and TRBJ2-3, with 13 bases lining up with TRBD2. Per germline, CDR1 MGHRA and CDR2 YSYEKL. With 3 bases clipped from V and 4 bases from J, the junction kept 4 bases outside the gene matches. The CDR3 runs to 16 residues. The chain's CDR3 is CASSQGLAGRSDTQYF. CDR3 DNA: TGCGCCAGCAGCCAGGGACTAGCGGGACGGTCAGATACGCAGTATTTT.

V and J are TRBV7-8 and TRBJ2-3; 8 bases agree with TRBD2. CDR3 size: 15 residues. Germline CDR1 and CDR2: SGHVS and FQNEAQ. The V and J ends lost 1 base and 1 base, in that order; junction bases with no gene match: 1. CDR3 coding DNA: TGTGCCAGCAGCTTAGAGCGGGGGCGCACAGATACGCAGTATTTT. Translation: CASSLERGRTDTQYF.

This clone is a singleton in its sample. CDR3 sequence (DNA): TGTGCCAGCAGCATGGACGTCGCGGGCGGGGAGCTGTTTTTT. Translation: CASSMDVAGGELFF. The chain uses TRBV6-6 and TRBJ2-2; TRBD2 is a possible D gene (5 bases). CDR1 is MNHNY and CDR2 is SVGAGI in the germline V gene (reference sequence). V shed 6 bases and J shed 7 bases, with 15 bases lying between them. The CDR3 is 14 residues long.

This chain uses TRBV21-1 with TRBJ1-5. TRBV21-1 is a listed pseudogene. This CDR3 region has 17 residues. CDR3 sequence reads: CASPSRISGVRVQPQHF. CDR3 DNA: TGTGCCAGCCCTAGTAGAATAAGCGGGGTGAGAGTTCAGCCCCAGCATTTT.

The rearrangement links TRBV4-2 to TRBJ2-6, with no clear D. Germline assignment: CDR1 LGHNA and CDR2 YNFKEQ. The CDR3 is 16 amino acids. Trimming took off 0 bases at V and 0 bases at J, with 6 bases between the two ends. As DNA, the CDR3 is TGTGCCAGCAGCCAAGATCCGTTCTCTGGGGCCAACGTCCTGACTTTC. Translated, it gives CASSQDPFSGANVLTF.

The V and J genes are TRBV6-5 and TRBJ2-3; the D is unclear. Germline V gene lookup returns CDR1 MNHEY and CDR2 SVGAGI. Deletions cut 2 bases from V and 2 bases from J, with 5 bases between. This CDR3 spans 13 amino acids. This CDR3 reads CASSYHTTDTQYF. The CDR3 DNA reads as TGTGCCAGCAGTTACCACACCACAGATACGCAGTATTTT.

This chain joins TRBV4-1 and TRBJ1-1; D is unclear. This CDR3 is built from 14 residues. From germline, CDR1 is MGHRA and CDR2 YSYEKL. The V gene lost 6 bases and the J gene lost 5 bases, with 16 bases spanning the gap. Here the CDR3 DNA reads TGCGCCAGCAGTTCCATAACACGAGTTACTGAAGCTTTCTTT. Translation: CASSSITRVTEAFF.

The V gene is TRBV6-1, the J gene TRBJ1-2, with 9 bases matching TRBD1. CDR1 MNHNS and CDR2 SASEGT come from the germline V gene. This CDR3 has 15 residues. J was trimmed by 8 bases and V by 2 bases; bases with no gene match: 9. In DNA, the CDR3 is TGTGCCAGCAGTGAAAAAAGGACAGGGGTATCGGGCTACACCTTC. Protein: CASSEKRTGVSGYTF.

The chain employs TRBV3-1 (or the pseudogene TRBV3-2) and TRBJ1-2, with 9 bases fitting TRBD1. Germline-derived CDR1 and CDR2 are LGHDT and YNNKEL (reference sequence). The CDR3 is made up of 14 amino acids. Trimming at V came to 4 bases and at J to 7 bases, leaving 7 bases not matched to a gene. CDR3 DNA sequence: TGTGCCAGCAGCCGACAGGGACAGGGAGTTGGCTACACCTTC. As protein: CASSRQGQGVGYTF.